Listed here are 29 T cell receptor beta chains from one sample, sequenced in a study of T cell responses to AZD1222 COVID-19 vaccine. Profiling relied on immunoSEQ multiplex PCR, and the TCRdb table lists in-frame clones only, not all of them. Of about 130,000 clones listed, just over 85% were seen once; the top ten hold roughly a sixth. Sequencing used peripheral blood, obtained on day 0 of MenACWY control vaccination. The receptors shown here come from an adult in good health.

V and J are TRBV28 and TRBJ2-2; D ambiguous. Germline CDR1 is MDHEN and CDR2 is SYDVKM. The CDR3 is 15 amino acids. V lost 5 bases and J lost 2, with 12 bases in between. The CDR3 protein is CASSPPFLNTGELFF. The CDR3 coding sequence is TGTGCCAGCAGTCCCCCCTTCCTAAACACCGGGGAGCTGTTTTTT.

The chain recombines TRBV18 with TRBJ2-7; the match to TRBD1 covers 12 bases. Germline trimming cut 4 bases from V and 5 bases from J; bases unmatched to any gene: 3. Germline assignment: CDR1 KGHSH and CDR2 LQKENI. The CDR3 has 14 amino acids. CDR3 bases: TGTGCCAGCTCACGGGACAGGGGGCAGAACGAGCAGTACTTC. Translation: CASSRDRGQNEQYF.

The V and J genes are TRBV13 and TRBJ1-2; 8 bases are shared with TRBD1. The CDR3 is made up of 14 amino acids. Looked up from germline, CDR1 is PRHDT and CDR2 is FYEKMQ (reference sequence). J was trimmed by 8 bases and V by 5 bases; bases with no gene match: 10. The CDR3 DNA reads TGTGCCAGCAGCCGAACAGGGGGAGGTTGGGGCTACACCTTC. Protein: CASSRTGGGWGYTF.

This clone has only one observation. The V gene is TRBV9, the J gene TRBJ2-2; tentative D call: TRBD1 (5 bases). The CDR3 loop spans 16 amino acids. Deletions cut 1 base from V and 0 bases from J, with 10 bases between. Looked up from germline, CDR1 is SGDLS and CDR2 is YYNGEE. For the CDR3, the DNA is TGTGCCAGCAGCGTAAGGACGGACACGAACACCGGGGAGCTGTTTTTT. It codes for CASSVRTDTNTGELFF.

The gene calls are TRBV12-3 or TRBV12-4 and TRBJ1-2; D not resolved. The length of the CDR3 is 13 residues. V was cut by 3 bases and J by 2 bases, with 7 bases left in between. Here the CDR3 reads CASSFQENYGYTF. Here the CDR3 DNA reads TGTGCCAGCAGTTTTCAGGAAAACTATGGCTACACCTTC.

The chain combines TRBV28 with TRBJ2-7; D is undetermined. V lost 5 bases and J lost 7, with 12 bases in between. The CDR3 is 12 residues long. Germline lookup yields CDR1 MDHEN and CDR2 SYDVKM. In DNA, the CDR3 is TGTGCCAGCAGTCCCCCGATCGGGGAGCAGTACTTC. Translating it yields CASSPPIGEQYF.

V and J are TRBV30 and TRBJ2-2, with 11 bases identical to TRBD2. V was clipped by 1 base and J by 3 bases; unmatched bases: 7. Germline loops: CDR1 GTSNPN, CDR2 SVGIG (reference sequence). The CDR3 covers 17 residues. The CDR3 DNA follows: TGTGCCTGGAGTGCACCCGGGACTAGCGGCCACACCGGGGAGCTGTTTTTT. Its protein is CAWSAPGTSGHTGELFF.

The J gene is TRBJ1-1, the V gene TRBV28, with a possible D match to TRBD1 (5 bases). V was clipped by 8 bases and J by 1 base, with 14 bases between them. Germline CDR1 and CDR2: MDHEN and SYDVKM. This CDR3 contains 14 residues. CDR3 protein: CASPGAGPNTEAFF. CDR3 sequence (DNA): TGTGCCAGCCCTGGGGCAGGCCCGAACACTGAAGCTTTCTTT. The full variable domain, with the rest looked up from reference TRBV28 and TRBJ1-1, is DVKVTQSSRYLVKRTGEKVFLECVQDMDHENMFWYRQDPGLGLRLIYFSYDVKMKEKGDIPEGYSVSREKKERFSLILESASTNQTSMYLCASPGAGPNTEAFFGQGTRLTVV.

V gene TRBV5-1 combines with J gene TRBJ2-7, with 9 bases fitting TRBD1. This CDR3 has 15 amino acids. J gave up 5 bases and V 2 bases, and 8 bases lay outside the gene matches. Germline CDR1 is SGHRS and CDR2 is YFSETQ. CDR3 sequence reads: CASSLETGGEHEQYF. The CDR3 DNA is TGCGCCAGCAGCTTAGAGACAGGGGGTGAACACGAGCAGTACTTC.

This chain uses TRBV9 with TRBJ2-3; D not certain. The CDR3 spans 11 residues. V lost 0 bases, J lost 6 bases, and 2 bases lay in between. Germline V gene lookup returns CDR1 SGDLS and CDR2 YYNGEE. The CDR3 DNA sequence: TGTGCCAGCAGCGTAGTGGATACGCAGTATTTT. Amino acid sequence: CASSVVDTQYF.

The chain carries TRBV7-9 and TRBJ1-3, with D possibly TRBD1 on 5 matching bases. The V gene's germline CDR1 is SEHNR and CDR2 FQNEAQ (reference sequence). This CDR3 is 15 amino acids long. V was pared by 3 bases and J by 2 bases, with 11 bases between. CDR3 in DNA: TGTGCCAGCAGCTTGACTGGGACGGCTGGAAACACCATATATTTT. Protein product: CASSLTGTAGNTIYF. Full variable domain (rest looked up from reference TRBV7-9 and TRBJ1-3): DTGVSQNPRHKITKRGQNVTFRCDPISEHNRLYWYRQTLGQGPEFLTYFQNEAQLEKSRLLSDRFSAERPKGSFSTLEIQRTEQGDSAMYLCASSLTGTAGNTIYFGEGSWLTVV.

The rearrangement joins TRBV4-1 to TRBJ1-4; D not resolved. Trimming pared 7 bases from V and 4 bases from J, leaving 16 bases between. The CDR3 sequence is 15 residues long. Germline loops: CDR1 MGHRA, CDR2 YSYEKL. The CDR3 loop reads CASMLGRDGNEKLFF. The DNA of the CDR3 is TGCGCCAGCATGCTCGGACGGGATGGTAATGAAAAACTGTTTTTT.

The chain combines TRBV7-9 with TRBJ1-1, with D possibly TRBD1 on 6 matching bases. Germline V CDR1 and CDR2: SEHNR, FQNEAQ (reference sequence). V was pared by 5 bases and J by 1 base, with 17 bases between. This CDR3 region has 16 residues. In nucleotides, the CDR3 is TGTGCCAGCAGCCCTAAGGGGGAAAGAGGGAACACTGAAGCTTTCTTT. Residues: CASSPKGERGNTEAFF.

The chain links TRBV27 to TRBJ2-2, with TRBD1 matching over 7 bases. The CDR3 is made up of 16 amino acids. J gave up 1 base and V 5 bases, and 7 bases lay outside the gene matches. CDR1 MNHEY and CDR2 SMNVEV come from the germline V gene (reference sequence). CDR3 nucleotide sequence: TGTGCCAGCAGTCTGGAAAGGACAGGGAACACCGGGGAGCTGTTTTTT. Translated: CASSLERTGNTGELFF.

The rearrangement links TRBV7-6 to TRBJ2-3, with 12 bases aligning to TRBD2. V shed 3 bases and J 3 bases; nucleotides not matched to a gene: 1. Per germline, CDR1 SGHVS and CDR2 FNYEAQ. CDR3 length equals 15 residues. CDR3 loop: CASSLTSGRTDTQYF. In nucleotides, the CDR3 is TGTGCCAGCAGCTTGACTAGCGGGAGAACAGATACGCAGTATTTT. Together with reference TRBV7-6 and TRBJ2-3, the CDR3 gives the full variable domain: GAGVSQSPRYKVTKRGQDVALRCDPISGHVSLYWYRQALGQGPEFLTYFNYEAQQDKSGLPNDRFSAERPEGSISTLTIQRTEQRDSAMYRCASSLTSGRTDTQYFGPGTRLTVL.

The rearrangement links TRBV28 to TRBJ2-2; TRBD2 is a possible D gene (6 bases). This CDR3 spans 14 amino acids. V was shortened by 8 bases and J by 6 bases, with 16 bases between the two germline ends. CDR1 and CDR2 (germline): MDHEN, SYDVKM. The CDR3 spells CASLKPGAPGELFF. The CDR3 DNA follows: TGTGCCAGCCTCAAACCGGGAGCCCCCGGGGAGCTGTTTTTT.

The chain employs TRBV28 and TRBJ1-6; no clear D. This CDR3 spans 15 amino acids. CDR1 and CDR2 from the germline V gene are MDHEN and SYDVKM. V was trimmed by 4 bases and J by 7 bases, leaving 14 bases between them. In nucleotides, the CDR3 is TGTGCCAGCAGTTACGGCGGACGGTGGAATTCACCCCTCCACTTT. It translates to CASSYGGRWNSPLHF.

The chain uses TRBV30 and TRBJ2-1; 9 nucleotides match TRBD2. Germline values: CDR1 GTSNPN, CDR2 SVGIG (reference sequence). V lost 4 bases and J lost 8; bases outside the gene matches: 6. The CDR3 is 13 residues long. The CDR3 loop reads CAWNEGLAHEQFF. The CDR3 coding sequence is TGTGCCTGGAATGAGGGACTAGCCCATGAGCAGTTCTTC.

The V gene is TRBV7-3, the J gene TRBJ2-1, with TRBD2 matching over 13 bases. V was clipped by 5 bases and J by 5 bases; unmatched bases: 3. CDR3 size: 15 residues. CDR1 SGHTA and CDR2 FQGTGA come from the germline V gene. CDR3 sequence: CASSPGLAGNNEQFF. In DNA form, the CDR3 reads TGTGCCAGCAGCCCGGGACTAGCGGGAAACAATGAGCAGTTCTTC.

The rearrangement joins TRBV7-3 to TRBJ1-1, with D perhaps matching TRBD1 (6 bases). Trimming shortened V by 5 bases and J by 2 bases, and 12 bases separated the two germline ends. CDR1 is SGHTA and CDR2 is FQGTGA in the germline V gene. The CDR3 spans 14 residues. The CDR3 DNA reads TGTGCCAGCAGCCGAGAGGGGGGCAACACTGAAGCTTTCTTT. As protein: CASSREGGNTEAFF.

The chain joins TRBV28 to TRBJ1-1; no clear D gene. CDR3 length equals 13 residues. Germline V gives CDR1 MDHEN, CDR2 SYDVKM. V lost 3 bases and J lost 10, with 15 bases in between. CDR3 bases: TGTGCCAGCAGTTTTCTCTCATCACGGGGAGCTTTCTTT. This codes for CASSFLSSRGAFF.

This chain joins TRBV19 and TRBJ1-3; D not resolved. Trimming pared 7 bases from V and 3 bases from J, leaving 13 bases between. The CDR3 is 14 amino acids. Germline-derived CDR1 and CDR2 are LNHDA and SQIVND (reference sequence). DNA of the CDR3: TGTGCCAGTATCATAGGACCTTTTGGAAACACCATATATTTT. It encodes CASIIGPFGNTIYF.

This chain connects TRBV3-1 (or the pseudogene TRBV3-2) to TRBJ2-7; D perhaps matches TRBD1 (5 bases). Germline CDR1 is LGHDT and CDR2 is YNNKEL (reference sequence). The CDR3 covers 15 residues. Between the trimmed V and J ends, which lost 2 bases and 3 bases, there was a span of 14 bases. The CDR3 bases are TGTGCCAGCAGCCAAATAGGGGCCCCACACTACGAGCAGTACTTC. It is translated as CASSQIGAPHYEQYF.

The DNA for the CDR3 is TGTGCCAGCAGTTTCCGTCGGACAGGGAGCGGAGCTTTCTTT. The encoded protein is CASSFRRTGSGAFF. The chain recombines TRBV6-5 with TRBJ1-1; 8 nucleotides align to TRBD1. The CDR3 is made up of 14 amino acids. Per germline, CDR1 MNHEY and CDR2 SVGAGI. The ends lost 4 bases at V and 10 bases at J; junction bases unmatched: 11.

The chain uses TRBV3-1 (or the pseudogene TRBV3-2) and TRBJ1-1, with D unclear. Trimming took 2 bases from V and 1 from J, leaving 11 bases between them. From germline, CDR1 is LGHDT and CDR2 YNNKEL (reference sequence). The CDR3 has 15 amino acids. CDR3 region: CASSQSGVWNTEAFF. In nucleotides, the CDR3 is TGTGCCAGCAGCCAAAGTGGGGTCTGGAACACTGAAGCTTTCTTT.

CDR3 coding DNA: TGTGCCAGCAGTGAATTGCCTAGCGGGAGTAATCACGAGCAGTACTTC. It yields the protein CASSELPSGSNHEQYF. The chain has TRBV25-1 and TRBJ2-7, with 10 bases matching TRBD2. The CDR3 extends over 16 amino acids. The trim removed 1 base at V and 5 bases at J, leaving 8 bases unmatched. CDR1 MGHDK and CDR2 SYGVNS come from the germline V gene.

The J gene is TRBJ1-2, the V gene TRBV5-1, with a weak D call TRBD1 (5 bases). This CDR3 spans 15 amino acids. Per the germline V gene, CDR1 is SGHRS and CDR2 is YFSETQ. V lost 4 bases, J lost 4 bases, and 17 bases lay in between. Written as DNA, the CDR3 is TGCGCCAGCAGCCCTGGCGGCAGGGCGGTCTATGGCTACACCTTC. This codes for CASSPGGRAVYGYTF.

The chain has TRBV9 and TRBJ1-1, with D unresolved. Germline values: CDR1 SGDLS, CDR2 YYNGEE. Between the trimmed V and J ends, which lost 0 bases and 3 bases, there was a span of 6 bases. This CDR3 is 13 amino acids long. The CDR3 coding sequence is TGTGCCAGCAGCGTAGCGCAGGACACTGAAGCTTTCTTT. This encodes CASSVAQDTEAFF.

The chain is built from TRBV29-1 and TRBJ1-2; D is ambiguous. Germline V gives CDR1 SQVTM, CDR2 ANQGSEA. Trimming shortened V by 0 bases and J by 0 bases, and 14 bases separated the two germline ends. This CDR3 is built from 16 residues. CDR3 DNA: TGCAGCGTTGAAGATCCGCGGCAGGCAGCTAACTATGGCTACACCTTC. As protein: CSVEDPRQAANYGYTF.